This T cell receptor (beta chain) emerged from a study of blood T cell repertoires in COVID-19. Method: immunoSEQ multiplex PCR; TCRdb's copy keeps in-frame clones and lacks some. The sample lists about 190,000 clones; 90% were seen once. The germline gives CDR1 MNHEY, CDR2 SVGAGI. CDR3 size: 13 residues. Trimming cost V 2 bases and J 5 bases, with 9 bases left between them. This TCR came from a man aged 50-60 years with acute or convalescent COVID-19. The material sequenced was peripheral blood. The chain employs TRBV6-5 and TRBJ1-1; possibly TRBD1 for D (5 bases). As DNA, the CDR3 is TGTGCCAGCAGTTACCAGGGAGGGACTGAAGCTTTCTTT. Its protein is CASSYQGGTEAFF.